These T cell receptor beta chains were read from a single sample in a study of vaccination and CD4 T cells after COVID-19. These receptors are not linked to any known antigen. TCRdb re-called the PCR reads with MiXCR, one entry per CDR3 protein. The sample holds about 8,300 distinct CDR3 sequences, approximately 67% seen once. Sequenced material: CD4+ T cells from blood, cultured in vitro. Source of these receptors: a human donor who had recovered from COVID-19. Each CDR3 is given with its conserved first and last residue. A D gene is named only where the DNA matches it firmly. Some rows mark clone size as missing; the rest say once, few, many or name a class of expanded clone.

>-|TRBV29-1|-|TRBJ1-2|12
CSVGDTGRGYTF
TGCAGCGTCGGCGACACGGGACGTGGCTACACCTTC
>-|TRBV23-1|-|TRBJ2-7|14
CASSQTGLGDEQYF
TGCGCCAGCAGTCAAACGGGACTGGGGGACGAGCAGTACTTC
>-|TRBV19|-|TRBJ1-1|16
CASMGTRVNRWTEAFF
TGTGCCAGTATGGGGACGAGAGTAAATCGTTGGACTGAAGCTTTCTTT
>-|TRBV19|-|TRBJ1-5|14
CASSVNRMLQPQHF
TGTGCCAGTAGTGTAAACAGGATGCTGCAGCCCCAGCATTTT
>-|TRBV11-2|-|TRBJ1-1|17
CASSLDLGGQFVSEAFF
TGTGCCAGCAGCTTAGATCTGGGGGGGCAGTTTGTATCCGAAGCTTTCTTT
>few|TRBV20-1|TRBD1|TRBJ1-5|15
CSASYRGEANQPQHF
TGCAGTGCTAGTTACAGGGGGGAAGCCAATCAGCCCCAGCATTTT
>-|TRBV19|TRBD1|TRBJ2-7|16
CASSPRQGKGSYEQYF
TGTGCCAGTAGTCCCCGACAGGGAAAAGGGTCCTACGAGCAGTACTTC
>-|TRBV27|TRBD2|TRBJ2-5|15
CASSLFFREGETQYF
TGTGCCAGCAGTTTATTCTTCAGGGAGGGGGAGACCCAGTACTTC
>-|TRBV24-1|-|TRBJ2-3|13
CATSGSHTDTQYF
TGTGCCACCAGTGGTTCGCACACAGATACGCAGTATTTT
>few|TRBV6-1|TRBD2|TRBJ2-1|18
CASSEALGLAGGRNEQFF
TGTGCCAGCAGTGAAGCGCTTGGACTAGCGGGAGGGAGGAATGAGCAGTTCTTC
>-|TRBV5-4|-|TRBJ2-5|11
CASGGRETQYF
TGTGCCAGCGGTGGTAGAGAGACCCAGTACTTC
>few|TRBV7-2|-|TRBJ2-7|14
CASSLAGLFDEQYF
TGTGCCAGCAGCTTAGCGGGGCTATTCGACGAGCAGTACTTC
>-|TRBV7-8|TRBD1|TRBJ1-5|15
CASSPLGQGYQPQHF
TGTGCCAGCAGCCCCTTAGGACAGGGTTATCAGCCCCAGCATTTT
>few|TRBV15|TRBD2|TRBJ2-3|17
CATSRVASGVSTDTQYF
TGTGCCACCAGCAGAGTTGCTAGCGGGGTGAGCACAGATACGCAGTATTTT
>few|TRBV28|TRBD1|TRBJ1-5|14
CASSPQGADQPQHF
TGTGCCAGCAGTCCGCAGGGGGCCGATCAGCCCCAGCATTTT
>-|TRBV2|-|TRBJ2-7|14
CASSVRASSYEQYF
TGTGCCAGCAGTGTCCGGGCGTCCTCCTACGAGCAGTACTTC
>-|TRBV20-1|-|TRBJ2-1|12
CSARLGYNEQFF
TGCAGTGCTAGGCTAGGGTACAATGAGCAGTTCTTC
>-|TRBV11-2|TRBD2|TRBJ2-1|16
CASSLTSGSMVNEQFF
TGTGCCAGCAGCCTGACTAGCGGGAGCATGGTCAATGAGCAGTTCTTC
>-|TRBV6-2/TRBV6-3|TRBD2|TRBJ2-1|14
CASSPRGGRNEQFF
TGTGCCAGCAGTCCCCGGGGGGGTAGGAATGAGCAGTTCTTC
>-|TRBV6-1|-|TRBJ2-1|15
CASSVDRISYNEQFF
TGTGCCAGCAGTGTTGACAGGATCTCCTACAATGAGCAGTTCTTC
>-|TRBV20-1|-|TRBJ2-7|16
CSARVGLAFSSYEQYF
TGCAGTGCTAGAGTAGGGCTAGCCTTTAGCTCCTACGAGCAGTACTTC
>few|TRBV7-2|TRBD1|TRBJ1-2|14
CASSSQQGPYGYTF
TGTGCCAGCAGCTCTCAACAGGGGCCCTATGGCTACACCTTC
>-|TRBV2|-|TRBJ2-7|11
CASNNLYEQYF
TGTGCCAGCAATAACCTCTACGAGCAGTACTTC
>-|TRBV24-1|-|TRBJ2-7|17
CATSDLTGVPSSYEQYF
TGTGCCACCAGTGATTTGACCGGGGTTCCCTCGAGTTACGAGCAGTACTTC